This TCR beta chain was identified during a study of blood T cell repertoires in COVID-19. Assay: immunoSEQ multiplex PCR; the TCRdb copy retains only in-frame clones and omits some. The sample carries approximately 300,000 clones, 80% to 85% recorded once. Germline loops: CDR1 SGHRS, CDR2 YFSETQ. The CDR3 is made up of 14 amino acids. Trimming removed 2 bases from V and 7 bases from J, with 13 bases in between. This clone appeared once. The chain carries TRBV5-1 and TRBJ2-1, with D perhaps TRBD2 (5 bases). This sequence was found in a person aged 70 to 79 with COVID-19, enrolled during active disease. Sequences were obtained from peripheral blood. In DNA form, the CDR3 reads TGCGCCAGCAGCTTTAGGGTTAGCGATAATGAGCAGTTCTTC. Its protein is CASSFRVSDNEQFF. Together with reference TRBV5-1 and TRBJ2-1, the CDR3 gives the full variable domain: KAGVTQTPRYLIKTRGQQVTLSCSPISGHRSVSWYQQTPGQGLQFLFEYFSETQRNKGNFPGRFSGRQFSNSRSEMNVSTLELGDSALYLCASSFRVSDNEQFFGPGTRLTVL.